This T cell receptor (beta chain) emerged from a study of T cell responses to AZD1222 COVID-19 vaccine. In its sample, this clone was seen once. Its cognate antigen is unknown. Assay: immunoSEQ multiplex PCR; the TCRdb copy retains only in-frame clones and omits some. The sample lists roughly 140,000 clones; around nine tenths were seen once. Study-wide results and limits: Vaccine-related CD4 TCRs covered spike, predominating at 160-218 and 743-854. White British donors predominated, females outnumbered males, and clonal diversity was possibly underestimated. Without day 14 samples, only post-peak T cell repertoires were studied.

Per the germline V gene, CDR1 is SEHNR and CDR2 is FQNEAQ (reference sequence). CDR3 size: 14 residues. Trimming pared 3 bases from V and 6 bases from J, leaving 15 bases between. J is TRBJ2-7 and V is TRBV7-9, with D possibly being TRBD2 (5 bases). This TCR derives from an adult in good health. The sample was peripheral blood, taken on day 0 of MenACWY control vaccination. CDR3 nucleotides: TGTGCCAGCAGCTTCCTCATGAGGGCTGGCGAGCAGTACTTC. Amino acids: CASSFLMRAGEQYF.